A selection of T cell receptor beta chains follows, all from one sample in a study of blood T cell repertoires in COVID-19. Only in-frame clones appear in the TCRdb table, and some are missing; sequencing was by immunoSEQ multiplex PCR. The data contain roughly 250,000 clones, approximately 88% of them singletons. The sample consisted of PBMCs or T cells enriched from blood (not recorded which). The source of these receptors is a woman aged 25 to 39 with acute COVID-19. The conserved cysteine and the conserved F or W are not part of the CDR3 here. For some rows the clone size is stated as once, few or many, or as a class when expanded; others skip it.

>TRBV4-1|-|TRBJ2-7
ASSQASGGSYYEQY
>TRBV5-1|few|TRBJ2-2
ASSADREGGELF
>TRBV12-3/TRBV12-4|-|TRBJ1-1
ASSWAPNTEAF
>TRBV6-2/TRBV6-3|-|TRBJ2-3
ASSYRSRGRFTDTQY
>TRBV24-1|-|TRBJ2-1
ATSARGGDNEQF
>TRBV5-4|-|TRBJ2-7
ASSFGTEGLEQY
>TRBV12-5|-|TRBJ1-6
ASGPTSEGPLH
>TRBV27|-|TRBJ2-1
ASSMWGGTYNEQF
>TRBV2|few|TRBJ1-6
ASSYRTGNSPLH
>TRBV13|-|TRBJ2-6
ASSHGLTPSSGANVLT
>TRBV7-2|-|TRBJ2-1
ASSLAGRNNEQF